One sample yielded the 29 T cell receptor beta chains listed below, sequenced in a study of shared clonotypes between healthy human individuals. The repertoire was sequenced with immunoSEQ multiplex PCR; TCRdb's copy has only in-frame clones and lacks some. The profile covers 2 million to 2.5 million clones, with more than 85% appearing a single time and about 0.39% taken by the ten largest. Material for sequencing was naive CD4+ T cells from PBMCs. Subset in this sample: CD45RA+ positively selected. The source of these receptors is a man younger than 35 in good health. Some clones in this sample may be carry-over from other donors' samples.

The chain combines TRBV30 with TRBJ1-5; tentatively, D is TRBD1 (6 bases). The CDR3 contains 14 residues. Germline V lookup: CDR1 GTSNPN, CDR2 SVGIG (reference sequence). V lost 3 bases and J 2 bases, leaving 11 bases between the germline ends. The CDR3 DNA follows: TGTGCCTGGAGAGGCGGGGGCGGCAATCAGCCCCAGCATTTT. This codes for CAWRGGGGNQPQHF.

For this clone: Here the CDR3 omits its conserved ending phenylalanine or tryptophan, so a read error is the likely source. This sequence joins TRBV6-5 and TRBJ1-1; maybe TRBD1 (6 bases). The germline gives CDR1 MNHEY, CDR2 SVGAGI. The CDR3 contains 13 residues. V lost 6 bases and J lost 6, with 14 bases in between. CDR3 in amino acids: CASRRDRSAEAFL. Here the CDR3 DNA reads TGTGCCAGCAGGAGAGACAGGAGCGCTGAAGCTTTCCTT.

The V and J genes are TRBV7-2 and TRBJ1-2, with 11 bases identical to TRBD1. The J segment lost 2 bases and the V segment lost 5 bases, leaving 4 bases of the junction unmatched. CDR3 length: 15 residues. Germline V gene sequence: CDR1 SGHTA, CDR2 FQGNSA. CDR3 DNA: TGTGCCAGCAGCCCCGGACAGGGGGCGAACTATGGCTACACCTTC. This encodes CASSPGQGANYGYTF.

The CDR3 coding sequence is TGTGCCAGCAGCTTGTCTGCGGGAGTCGGGGAGCAGTACTTC. Translated, it gives CASSLSAGVGEQYF. The chain links TRBV5-8 to TRBJ2-7; TRBD2 matches 7 bases. V shed 1 base, J shed 7 bases, and the junction held 8 bases outside the gene matches. The CDR3 contains 14 residues. The germline V gene has CDR1 SGHTS and CDR2 YDEGEE.

V is TRBV28 and J is TRBJ1-5; D remains unclear. V gave up 6 bases and J gave up 3 bases, with 9 bases separating them. The CDR3 loop spans 13 amino acids. Germline V gene data show CDR1 as MDHEN and CDR2 as SYDVKM. This chain's CDR3 is CASRKTLNQPQHF. The CDR3 nucleotides read TGTGCCAGCAGGAAGACACTCAATCAGCCCCAGCATTTT.

V and J are TRBV28 and TRBJ2-2; D is uncertain. The V end lost 6 bases, the J end lost 2 bases, and 16 bases lay between the germline ends. The CDR3 runs to 16 residues. Per germline, CDR1 MDHEN and CDR2 SYDVKM. This chain's CDR3 is CASSFLGFANTGELFF. The CDR3 nucleotides read TGTGCCAGCAGCTTCCTGGGGTTCGCCAACACCGGGGAGCTGTTTTTT.

The CDR3: CAFNGASTDTQYF. Here the CDR3 DNA reads TGTGCCTTTAACGGAGCTAGCACAGATACGCAGTATTTT. The V gene is TRBV30, the J gene TRBJ2-3; D is unresolved. With 7 bases removed from V and 0 bases from J, the gap between germline ends came to 11 bases. The V gene's germline CDR1 is GTSNPN and CDR2 SVGIG (reference sequence). CDR3 length: 13 residues.

This chain uses TRBV18 with TRBJ1-5; 7 nucleotides agree with TRBD1. CDR1 and CDR2 from the germline V gene are KGHSH and LQKENI. The V and J ends lost 3 bases and 1 base, in that order; junction bases with no gene match: 12. CDR3 length: 18 residues. The CDR3 DNA follows: TGTGCCAGCTCACCCGAGACAGGGCGAACCCGAAGCAATCAGCCCCAGCATTTT. This codes for CASSPETGRTRSNQPQHF.

The gene calls are TRBV5-1 and TRBJ2-6; D is unclear. Trimming cost V 9 bases and J 0 bases, with 19 bases left between them. The germline V gene encodes CDR1 SGHRS and CDR2 YFSETQ. CDR3 length equals 17 residues. CDR3 coding DNA: TGCGCCACCACCGAAGACCGCTGGAGCTCTGGGGCCAACGTCCTGACTTTC. Translated, it gives CATTEDRWSSGANVLTF.

The chain links TRBV4-1 to TRBJ1-5; 7 bases fit TRBD1. J gave up 2 bases and V 4 bases, and 8 bases lay outside the gene matches. The CDR3 extends over 16 amino acids. Germline CDR1 MGHRA, CDR2 YSYEKL. The CDR3 region is CASSRTGEGGNQPQHF. The CDR3, as DNA: TGCGCCAGCAGCCGAACAGGGGAGGGGGGCAATCAGCCCCAGCATTTT.

The V and J genes are TRBV7-2 and TRBJ1-4; D gene ambiguous. The ends were cut back, 5 bases at V and 6 bases at J, with 13 bases in the middle. The CDR3 has 14 amino acids. The germline V gene has CDR1 SGHTA and CDR2 FQGNSA. The CDR3, as DNA: TGTGCCAGCAGCCGGCAGTTTTCCGATGAAAAACTGTTTTTT. Protein product: CASSRQFSDEKLFF. Filled out from reference TRBV7-2 and TRBJ1-4, the complete variable domain reads GAGVSQSPSNKVTEKGKDVELRCDPISGHTALYWYRQSLGQGLEFLIYFQGNSAPDKSGLPSDRFSAERTGGSVSTLTIQRTQQEDSAVYLCASSRQFSDEKLFFGSGTQLSVL.

This clone has a single count. The CDR3 sequence: CASSRGTSGRDTDTQYF. The CDR3 nucleotides are TGCGCCAGCAGCCGTGGGACTAGCGGGAGGGACACAGATACGCAGTATTTT. V gene TRBV5-1 combines with J gene TRBJ2-3; 16 nucleotides align to TRBD2. J was trimmed by 2 bases and V by 4 bases; bases with no gene match: 4. The CDR3 extends over 17 amino acids. The V gene's germline CDR1 is SGHRS and CDR2 YFSETQ.

For the CDR3, the DNA is TGTGCCAGCAGCTTATCTGGGGCCAACGTCCTGACTTTC. This encodes CASSLSGANVLTF. V usage is TRBV11-3 and J usage is TRBJ2-6; no reliable D call. In germline, CDR1 is SGHNT, CDR2 YENEEA. The CDR3 sequence is 13 residues long. Trimming took off 2 bases at V and 1 base at J, with 0 bases between the two ends.

The J gene is TRBJ1-1, the V gene TRBV5-4; 12 bases agree with TRBD1. V lost 4 bases, J lost 3 bases, and 7 bases stayed unmatched. CDR1 is SGHNT, CDR2 YYREEE, per germline (reference sequence). The CDR3 has 16 amino acids. CDR3 DNA: TGTGCCAGCAGCATAGGGACAGGGGGCAGGGACACTGAAGCTTTCTTT. Translation gives CASSIGTGGRDTEAFF.

This CDR3 reads CASSSLVALGGGYTF. The CDR3 DNA follows: TGTGCCAGCAGCTCTCTCGTGGCTTTAGGAGGTGGCTACACCTTC. J is TRBJ1-2 and V is TRBV11-2; D is undetermined. V dropped 4 bases and J dropped 7 bases, with 19 bases sitting between them. The CDR3 consists of 15 residues. Germline loops: CDR1 SGHAT, CDR2 FQNNGV.

The chain links TRBV7-9 to TRBJ1-2; D not certain. Germline V CDR1 and CDR2: SEHNR, FQNEAQ (reference sequence). The V gene lost 3 bases and the J gene lost 5 bases, with 13 bases spanning the gap. The CDR3 is 14 amino acids. The CDR3 here is CASSFQLGTYGYTF. The CDR3, as DNA: TGTGCCAGCAGCTTCCAGTTGGGTACTTATGGCTACACCTTC.

V gene TRBV4-3 combines with J gene TRBJ2-7; a possible D gene is TRBD1 (5 bases). CDR1 is LGHNA and CDR2 is YSLEER in the germline V gene. CDR3 length: 14 residues. The V gene lost 0 bases and the J gene lost 2 bases, with 8 bases spanning the gap. The CDR3 nucleotides read TGCGCCAGCAGCCAAGATCCAGGGCCCTACGAGCAGTACTTC. Its protein product is CASSQDPGPYEQYF.

The CDR3: CASSARRGSNEKLFF. The CDR3 DNA is TGTGCCAGCAGCGCTCGCCGGGGGAGTAATGAAAAACTGTTTTTT. The rearrangement joins TRBV7-2 to TRBJ1-4, with D perhaps TRBD1 (5 bases). Between the trimmed V and J ends, which lost 5 bases and 4 bases, there was a span of 14 bases. Germline CDR1 and CDR2: SGHTA and FQGNSA. The CDR3 extends over 15 amino acids.

This clone occurred a few times. This chain uses TRBV28 with TRBJ1-1, with TRBD1 matching 9 bases. The V gene's germline CDR1 is MDHEN and CDR2 SYDVKM. V lost 7 bases and J lost 1; bases outside the gene matches: 13. The CDR3 loop spans 17 amino acids. CDR3 sequence reads: CASTITGQGRRNTEAFF. The DNA of the CDR3 is TGTGCCAGCACCATCACCGGACAGGGGAGGAGGAACACTGAAGCTTTCTTT. The variable domain in full, completed from reference TRBV28 and TRBJ1-1, reads DVKVTQSSRYLVKRTGEKVFLECVQDMDHENMFWYRQDPGLGLRLIYFSYDVKMKEKGDIPEGYSVSREKKERFSLILESASTNQTSMYLCASTITGQGRRNTEAFFGQGTRLTVV.

This chain links TRBV28 with TRBJ1-3; D is uncertain. The CDR3 contains 17 residues. Trimming shortened V by 2 bases and J by 0 bases, and 14 bases separated the two germline ends. CDR1 and CDR2 (germline): MDHEN, SYDVKM. CDR3 DNA: TGTGCCAGCAGTTTACCCGATCCCATACTCTCTGGAAACACCATATATTTT. Residues: CASSLPDPILSGNTIYF.

This chain connects TRBV7-8 to TRBJ1-1; D unresolved. The germline V gene encodes CDR1 SGHVS and CDR2 FQNEAQ. This CDR3 has 13 residues. Trimming removed 5 bases at V and 3 bases at J, with 10 bases between. The CDR3 loop reads CASSVDRHTEAFF. The CDR3 nucleotides read TGTGCCAGCAGCGTCGATCGGCACACTGAAGCTTTCTTT.

This rearrangement joins TRBV28 to TRBJ2-1; 13 nucleotides align to TRBD2. V shed 5 bases, J shed 10 bases, and the junction held 14 bases outside the gene matches. This CDR3 contains 17 residues. Germline V gene lookup returns CDR1 MDHEN and CDR2 SYDVKM. CDR3: CASSRKLTSGRAVEQFF. In DNA, the CDR3 is TGTGCCAGCAGTCGTAAATTAACTAGCGGGAGGGCCGTGGAGCAGTTCTTC.

The chain recombines TRBV7-9 with TRBJ2-7; 7 nucleotides align to TRBD1. This CDR3 has 14 residues. Per the germline V gene, CDR1 is SEHNR and CDR2 is FQNEAQ (reference sequence). V shed 5 bases and J 0 bases; nucleotides not matched to a gene: 4. The CDR3 loop is CASSKDRSSYEQYF. The CDR3 DNA is TGTGCCAGCAGCAAGGACAGGTCCTCCTACGAGCAGTACTTC.

In this sample, this clone turned up once. The chain is built from TRBV5-8 and TRBJ1-1; unclear D gene. Germline V gene data show CDR1 as SGHTS and CDR2 as YDEGEE. Trimming took off 0 bases at V and 10 bases at J, with 7 bases between the two ends. CDR3 size: 11 residues. CDR3 bases: TGTGCCAGCAGCTTGGTGTCGGGAGCTTTCTTT. This encodes CASSLVSGAFF.

The rearrangement joins TRBV4-3 to TRBJ1-2; 7 bases map to TRBD1. J gave up 2 bases and V 3 bases, and 9 bases lay outside the gene matches. This CDR3 has 16 amino acids. Germline V gene lookup returns CDR1 LGHNA and CDR2 YSLEER. The DNA of the CDR3 is TGCGCCAGCAGCCACGTTACAGGGGAGAGGAACTATGGCTACACCTTC. It encodes CASSHVTGERNYGYTF.

J is TRBJ2-3 and V is TRBV10-3; D not resolved. This CDR3 has 17 residues. The V and J ends lost 1 base and 0 bases respectively, with 14 bases between them. Germline values: CDR1 ENHRY, CDR2 SYGVKD. CDR3 loop: CAISEYRADTSTDTQYF. The CDR3 region has the DNA TGTGCCATCAGTGAGTATCGGGCAGATACTAGCACAGATACGCAGTATTTT.

About this clone: Additional DNA sequences in this sample encode the identical CDR3. For the CDR3, the DNA is TGTGCCAGCAGCGTAGACGGACGGGGGGACACTGAAGCTTTCTTT. It is translated as CASSVDGRGDTEAFF. The chain couples TRBV9 to TRBJ1-1; possibly TRBD1 for D (5 bases). Germline loops: CDR1 SGDLS, CDR2 YYNGEE. The CDR3 sequence is 15 residues long. Trimming pared 0 bases from V and 3 bases from J, leaving 12 bases between.

The chain uses TRBV5-5 and TRBJ2-7; 7 bases match TRBD2. V lost 1 base to trimming and J lost 3 bases; unmatched junction nucleotides: 7. Per germline, CDR1 SGHKS and CDR2 YYEKEE (reference sequence). CDR3 length equals 15 residues. This CDR3 is CASSLSAGAFYEQYF. The CDR3 coding sequence is TGTGCCAGCAGCTTGTCTGCGGGAGCCTTCTACGAGCAGTACTTC.

The V call is TRBV12-5, the J call TRBJ2-3; 7 bases map to TRBD1. This CDR3 has 13 residues. Germline V gene sequence: CDR1 LGHNT, CDR2 FRNRAP. Losses at the gene ends were 4 bases for V and 4 bases for J; bases not matched to a gene: 2. This chain's CDR3 is CASGSTGSDTQYF. The CDR3 DNA follows: TGTGCTAGTGGTTCGACAGGGTCAGATACGCAGTATTTT.